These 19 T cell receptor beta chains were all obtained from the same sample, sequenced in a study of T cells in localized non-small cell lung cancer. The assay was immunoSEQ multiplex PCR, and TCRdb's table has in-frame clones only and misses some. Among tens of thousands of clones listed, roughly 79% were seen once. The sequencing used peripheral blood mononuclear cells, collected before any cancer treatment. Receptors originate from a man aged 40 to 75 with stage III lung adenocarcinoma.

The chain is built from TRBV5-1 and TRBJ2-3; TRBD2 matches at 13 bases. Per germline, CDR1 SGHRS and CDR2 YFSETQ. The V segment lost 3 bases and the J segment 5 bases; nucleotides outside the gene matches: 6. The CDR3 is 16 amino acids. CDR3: CASSSTSGGAKDTQYF. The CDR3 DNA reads TGCGCCAGCAGCTCTACTAGCGGGGGGGCAAAAGATACGCAGTATTTT.

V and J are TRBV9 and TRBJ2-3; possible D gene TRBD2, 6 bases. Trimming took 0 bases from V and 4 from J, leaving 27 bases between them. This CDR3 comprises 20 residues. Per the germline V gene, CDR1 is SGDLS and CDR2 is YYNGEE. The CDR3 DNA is TGTGCCAGCAGCGTAGGAGCTGTAGGCGGGGCCGGGAATCTCCCAGATACGCAGTATTTT. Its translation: CASSVGAVGGAGNLPDTQYF.

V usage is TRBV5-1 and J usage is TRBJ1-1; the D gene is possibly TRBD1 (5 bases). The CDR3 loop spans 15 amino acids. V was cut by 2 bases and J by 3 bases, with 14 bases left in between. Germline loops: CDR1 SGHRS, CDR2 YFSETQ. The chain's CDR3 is CASSFEGIGYTEAFF. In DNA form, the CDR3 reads TGCGCCAGCAGCTTCGAGGGGATTGGGTACACTGAAGCTTTCTTT.

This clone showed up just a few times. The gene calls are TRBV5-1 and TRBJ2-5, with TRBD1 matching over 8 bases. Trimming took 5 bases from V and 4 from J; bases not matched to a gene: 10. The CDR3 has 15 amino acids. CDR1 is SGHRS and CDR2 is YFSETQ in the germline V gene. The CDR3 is CASSPLDRALETQYF. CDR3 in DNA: TGCGCCAGCAGTCCTCTGGACAGGGCTTTAGAGACCCAGTACTTC.

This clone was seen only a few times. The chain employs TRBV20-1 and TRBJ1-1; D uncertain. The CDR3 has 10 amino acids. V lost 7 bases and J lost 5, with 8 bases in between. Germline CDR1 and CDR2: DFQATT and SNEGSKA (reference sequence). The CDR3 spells CSVFRTEAFF. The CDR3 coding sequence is TGCAGTGTCTTTAGGACTGAAGCTTTCTTT.

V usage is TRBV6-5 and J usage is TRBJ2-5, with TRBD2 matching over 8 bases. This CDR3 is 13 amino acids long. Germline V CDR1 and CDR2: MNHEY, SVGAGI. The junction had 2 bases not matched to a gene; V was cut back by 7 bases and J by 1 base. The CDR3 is CASTLAGQETQYF. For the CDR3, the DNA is TGTGCCAGCACTCTAGCGGGCCAAGAGACCCAGTACTTC.

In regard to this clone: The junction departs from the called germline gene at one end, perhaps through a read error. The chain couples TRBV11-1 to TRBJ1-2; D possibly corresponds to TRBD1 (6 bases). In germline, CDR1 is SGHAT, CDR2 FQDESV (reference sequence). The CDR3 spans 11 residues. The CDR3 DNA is TGTGCCAGCAGCTTGGGGGGCGCACCGTCCTTC. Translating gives CASSLGGAPSF.

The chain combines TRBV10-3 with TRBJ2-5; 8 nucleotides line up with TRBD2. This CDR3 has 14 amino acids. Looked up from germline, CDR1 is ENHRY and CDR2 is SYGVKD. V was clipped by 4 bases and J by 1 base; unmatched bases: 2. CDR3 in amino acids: CAISVGLAQETQYF. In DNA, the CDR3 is TGTGCCATCAGTGTAGGACTAGCCCAAGAGACCCAGTACTTC.

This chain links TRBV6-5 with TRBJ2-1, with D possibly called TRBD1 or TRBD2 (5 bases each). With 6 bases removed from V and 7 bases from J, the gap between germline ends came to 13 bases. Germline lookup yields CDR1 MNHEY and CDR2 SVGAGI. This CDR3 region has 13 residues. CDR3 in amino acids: CASRPGPYNEQFF. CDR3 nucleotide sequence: TGTGCCAGCAGGCCGGGACCATATAATGAGCAGTTCTTC.

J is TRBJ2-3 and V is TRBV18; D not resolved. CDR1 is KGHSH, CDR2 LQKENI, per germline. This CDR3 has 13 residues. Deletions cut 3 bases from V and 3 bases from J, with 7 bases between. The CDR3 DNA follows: TGTGCCAGCTCACCTGGAGCGACAGATACGCAGTATTTT. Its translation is CASSPGATDTQYF.

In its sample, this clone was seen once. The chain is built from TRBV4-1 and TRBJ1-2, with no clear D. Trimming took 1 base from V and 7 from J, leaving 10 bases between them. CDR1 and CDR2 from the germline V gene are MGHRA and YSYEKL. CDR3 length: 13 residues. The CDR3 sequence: CASSQVFLGGYTF. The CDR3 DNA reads TGCGCCAGCAGCCAAGTGTTTTTAGGTGGCTACACCTTC.

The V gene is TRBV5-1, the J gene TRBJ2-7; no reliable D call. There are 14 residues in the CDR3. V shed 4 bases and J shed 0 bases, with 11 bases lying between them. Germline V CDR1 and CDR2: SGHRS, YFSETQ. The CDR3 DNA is TGCGCCAGCAGCCCGGACGGCCTCTCCTACGAGCAGTACTTC. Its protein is CASSPDGLSYEQYF.

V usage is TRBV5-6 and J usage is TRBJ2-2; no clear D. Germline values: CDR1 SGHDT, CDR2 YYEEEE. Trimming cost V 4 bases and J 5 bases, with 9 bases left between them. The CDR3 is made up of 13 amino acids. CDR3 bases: TGTGCCAGCAGCCTGGGAAGGACCGGGGAGCTGTTTTTT. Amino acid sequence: CASSLGRTGELFF.

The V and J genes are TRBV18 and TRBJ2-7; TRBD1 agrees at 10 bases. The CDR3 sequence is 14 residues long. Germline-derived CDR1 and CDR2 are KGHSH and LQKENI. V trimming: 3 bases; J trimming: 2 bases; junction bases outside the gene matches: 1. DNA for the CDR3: TGTGCCAGCTCACCGGACAGGGGGACCTACGAGCAGTACTTC. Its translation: CASSPDRGTYEQYF.

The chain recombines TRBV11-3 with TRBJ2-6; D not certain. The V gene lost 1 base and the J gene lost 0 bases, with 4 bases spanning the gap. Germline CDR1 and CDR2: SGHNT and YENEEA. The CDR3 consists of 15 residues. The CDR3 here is CASSLGGSGANVLTF. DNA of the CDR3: TGTGCCAGCAGCTTAGGCGGCTCTGGGGCCAACGTCCTGACTTTC. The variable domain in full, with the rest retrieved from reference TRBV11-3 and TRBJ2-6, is EAGVVQSPRYKIIEKKQPVAFWCNPISGHNTLYWYLQNLGQGPELLIRYENEEAVDDSQLPKDRFSAERLKGVDSTLKIQPAELGDSAVYLCASSLGGSGANVLTFGAGSRLTVL.

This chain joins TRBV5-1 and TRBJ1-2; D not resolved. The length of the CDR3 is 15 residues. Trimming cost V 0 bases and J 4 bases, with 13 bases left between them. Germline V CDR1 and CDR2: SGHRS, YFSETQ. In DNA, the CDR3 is TGCGCCAGCAGCTTGGAGCTGGGGTTCGGCTATGGCTACACCTTC. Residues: CASSLELGFGYGYTF. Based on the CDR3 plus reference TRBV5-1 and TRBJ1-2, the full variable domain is KAGVTQTPRYLIKTRGQQVTLSCSPISGHRSVSWYQQTPGQGLQFLFEYFSETQRNKGNFPGRFSGRQFSNSRSEMNVSTLELGDSALYLCASSLELGFGYGYTFGSGTRLTVV.

For the CDR3, the DNA is TGTGCCAGCCGTGGACTAGCGGCGTATCAAGAGACCCAGTACTTC. Protein sequence: CASRGLAAYQETQYF. The rearrangement uses TRBV6-5 and TRBJ2-5; TRBD2 agrees at 10 bases. J was trimmed by 2 bases and V by 8 bases; bases with no gene match: 8. Germline V lookup: CDR1 MNHEY, CDR2 SVGAGI. The CDR3 loop spans 15 amino acids.

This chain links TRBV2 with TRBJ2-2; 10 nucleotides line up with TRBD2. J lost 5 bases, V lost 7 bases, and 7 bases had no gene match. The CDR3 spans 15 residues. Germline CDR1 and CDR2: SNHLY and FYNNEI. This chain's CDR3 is CASKLAGGDTGELFF. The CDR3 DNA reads TGTGCCAGCAAGTTAGCGGGGGGTGATACCGGGGAGCTGTTTTTT.

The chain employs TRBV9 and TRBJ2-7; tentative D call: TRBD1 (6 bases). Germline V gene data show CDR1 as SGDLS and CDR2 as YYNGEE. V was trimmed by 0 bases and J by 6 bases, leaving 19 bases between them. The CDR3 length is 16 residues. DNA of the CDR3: TGTGCCAGCAGCGTAGTCTCTGGACAGAATTTTGGCGAGCAGTACTTC. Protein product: CASSVVSGQNFGEQYF.